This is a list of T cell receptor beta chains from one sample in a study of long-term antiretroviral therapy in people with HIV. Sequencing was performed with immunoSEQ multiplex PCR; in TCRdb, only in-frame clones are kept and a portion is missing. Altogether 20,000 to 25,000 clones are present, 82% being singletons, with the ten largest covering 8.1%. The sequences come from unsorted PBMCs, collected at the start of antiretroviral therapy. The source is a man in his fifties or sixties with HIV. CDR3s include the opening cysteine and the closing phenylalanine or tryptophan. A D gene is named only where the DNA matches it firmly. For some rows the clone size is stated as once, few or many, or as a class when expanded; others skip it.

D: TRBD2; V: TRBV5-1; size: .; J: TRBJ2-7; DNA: TGCGCCAGCAGCTTGGAAGGTAGCGGGCTTTACTACGAGCAGTACTTC; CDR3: CASSLEGSGLYYEQYF
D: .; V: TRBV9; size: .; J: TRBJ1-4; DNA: TGTGCCAGCAGCGTTCGTCCCGCGGGGTTTAATGAAAAACTGTTTTTT; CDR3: CASSVRPAGFNEKLFF
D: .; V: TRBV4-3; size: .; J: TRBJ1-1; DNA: TGCGCCAGCAGCCAAGAGAGGGGCGGAGGAGCTTTCTTT; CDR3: CASSQERGGGAFF
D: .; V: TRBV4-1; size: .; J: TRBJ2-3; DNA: TGCGCCAGCAGCCCTAGACTAGTTAGTAGCACAGATACGCAGTATTTT; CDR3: CASSPRLVSSTDTQYF
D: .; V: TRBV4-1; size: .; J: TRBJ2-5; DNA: TGCGCCAGCAGCCAAGATAGGACATTACAAGAGACCCAGTACTTC; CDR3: CASSQDRTLQETQYF
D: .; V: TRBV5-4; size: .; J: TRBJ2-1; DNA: TGTGCCAGCAGCGGGGGAGGTCCCAGCTCCTACAATGAGCAGTTCTTC; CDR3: CASSGGGPSSYNEQFF
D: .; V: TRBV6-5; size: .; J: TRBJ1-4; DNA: TGTGCCAGCAGTATAAAAGACGGTAATGAAAAACTGTTTTTT; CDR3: CASSIKDGNEKLFF
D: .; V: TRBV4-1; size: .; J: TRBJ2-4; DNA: TGCGCCAGCAGCCAAGGCCAGGGAGGAAACATTCAGTACTTC; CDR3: CASSQGQGGNIQYF
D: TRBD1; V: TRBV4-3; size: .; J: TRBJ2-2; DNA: TGCGCCAGCAGCCGACACCGGGACAGGGCAACGAACACCGGGGAGCTGTTTTTT; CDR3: CASSRHRDRATNTGELFF
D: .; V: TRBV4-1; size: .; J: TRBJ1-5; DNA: TGCGCCAGCAGCCAAGATCAGGGGCATGGCTTCAATCAGCCCCAGCATTTT; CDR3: CASSQDQGHGFNQPQHF
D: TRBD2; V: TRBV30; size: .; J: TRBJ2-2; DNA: TGTGCCTGGAGTACTCGGACTAGCGGGTACGGGGAGCTGTTTTTT; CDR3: CAWSTRTSGYGELFF
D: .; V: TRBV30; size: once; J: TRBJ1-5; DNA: TGTGCCTGGAGTGTGAAGGGGGGCAATCAGCCCCAGCATTTT; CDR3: CAWSVKGGNQPQHF
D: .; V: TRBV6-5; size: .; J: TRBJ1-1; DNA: TGTGCCAGCAGTTACTCCGACACAAACACTGAAGCTTTCTTT; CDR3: CASSYSDTNTEAFF
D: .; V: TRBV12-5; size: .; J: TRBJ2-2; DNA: TGTGCTAGTGGGGGTCGACTAGGGGGGAACGGGGAGCTGTTTTTT; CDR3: CASGGRLGGNGELFF
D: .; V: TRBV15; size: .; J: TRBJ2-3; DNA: TGTGCCACCAGCAGGAGTACCAGGGCGACAGATACGCAGTATTTT; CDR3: CATSRSTRATDTQYF
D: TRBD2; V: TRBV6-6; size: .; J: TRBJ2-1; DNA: TGTGCCAGCAGCCCTCGGGGGGGGGTGGGCAATGAGCAGTTCTTC; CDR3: CASSPRGGVGNEQFF
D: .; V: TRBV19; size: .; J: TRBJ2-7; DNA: TGTGCCAGTAGTATAGAGGGCGGTAGCTCCTACGAGCAGTACTTC; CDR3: CASSIEGGSSYEQYF
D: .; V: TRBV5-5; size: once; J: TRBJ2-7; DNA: TGTGCCAGCAGCTTGGGGCAATTTTCCTCCTACGAGCAGTACTTC; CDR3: CASSLGQFSSYEQYF
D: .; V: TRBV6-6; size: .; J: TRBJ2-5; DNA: TGTGCCAGCAGTTACTCAGGGCACGAGACCCAGTACTTC; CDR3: CASSYSGHETQYF
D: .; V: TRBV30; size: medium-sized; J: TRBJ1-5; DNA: TGTGCCTGGAGTGCGGGGCGAGGGCAGCCCCAGCATTTT; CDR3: CAWSAGRGQPQHF
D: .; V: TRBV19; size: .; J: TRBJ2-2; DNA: TGTGCCAGTAGTATTAGTCTAGGGCCCGGGGAGCTGTTTTTT; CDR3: CASSISLGPGELFF
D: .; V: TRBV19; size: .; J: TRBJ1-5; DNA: TGTGCCAGTAGTATAGCCATCGTTCAGGGATTCCAGCCCCAGCATTTT; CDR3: CASSIAIVQGFQPQHF
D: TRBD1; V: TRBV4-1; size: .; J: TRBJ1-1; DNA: TGCGCCAGCAGCCAAGATCTTAAACAGGGGCCCAGGGACACTGAAGCTTTCTTT; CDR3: CASSQDLKQGPRDTEAFF
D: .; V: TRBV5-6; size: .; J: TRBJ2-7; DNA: TGTGCCAGCAGCTTGGGGTCGGGGCTGGCCTACGAGCAGTACTTC; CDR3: CASSLGSGLAYEQYF
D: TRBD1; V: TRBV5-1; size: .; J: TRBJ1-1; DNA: TGCGCCAGCAGCTTGGCAGGGGGATTGTCTGAAGCTTTCTTT; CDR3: CASSLAGGLSEAFF
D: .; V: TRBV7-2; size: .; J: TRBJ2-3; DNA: TGTGCCAGCAGCTTAGGGGTTAACACAGATACGCAGTATTTT; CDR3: CASSLGVNTDTQYF
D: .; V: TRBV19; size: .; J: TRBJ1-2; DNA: TGTGCCAGTACAAAAAACAGGGTTAACTATGGCTACACCTTC; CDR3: CASTKNRVNYGYTF
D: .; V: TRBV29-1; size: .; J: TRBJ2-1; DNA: TGCAGCGTTGAAGGACAGGACAGTCATGAGCAGTTCTTC; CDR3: CSVEGQDSHEQFF
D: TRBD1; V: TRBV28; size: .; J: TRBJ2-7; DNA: TGTGCCAGCAAAAAGGGGGCGTCCTACGAGCAGTACTTC; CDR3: CASKKGASYEQYF
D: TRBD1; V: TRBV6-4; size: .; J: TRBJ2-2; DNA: TGTGCCAGCAGTCGATCAGGGGGTCCCGGGGAGCTGTTTTTT; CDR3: CASSRSGGPGELFF